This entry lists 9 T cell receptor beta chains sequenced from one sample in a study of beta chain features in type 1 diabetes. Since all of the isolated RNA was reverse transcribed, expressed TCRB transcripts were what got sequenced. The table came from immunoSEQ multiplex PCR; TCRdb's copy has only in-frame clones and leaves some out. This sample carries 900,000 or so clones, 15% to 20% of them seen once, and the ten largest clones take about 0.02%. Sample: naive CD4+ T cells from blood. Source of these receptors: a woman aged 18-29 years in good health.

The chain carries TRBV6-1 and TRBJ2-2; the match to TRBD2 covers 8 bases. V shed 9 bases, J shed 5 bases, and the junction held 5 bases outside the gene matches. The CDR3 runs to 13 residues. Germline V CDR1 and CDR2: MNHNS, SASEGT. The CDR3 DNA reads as TGTGCCAGTCGAGCGGGAGTAACCGGGGAGCTGTTTTTT. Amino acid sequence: CASRAGVTGELFF.

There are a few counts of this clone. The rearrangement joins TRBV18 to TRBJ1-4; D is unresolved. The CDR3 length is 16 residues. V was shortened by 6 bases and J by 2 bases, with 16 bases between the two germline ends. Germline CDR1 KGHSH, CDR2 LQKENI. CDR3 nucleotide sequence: TGTGCCAGCTCTTCGTACATGGCGGCGACTAATGAAAAACTGTTTTTT. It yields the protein CASSSYMAATNEKLFF.

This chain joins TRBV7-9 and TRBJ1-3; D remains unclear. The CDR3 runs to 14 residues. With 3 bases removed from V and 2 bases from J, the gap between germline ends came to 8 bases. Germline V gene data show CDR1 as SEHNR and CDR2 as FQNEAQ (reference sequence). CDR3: CASSFYPAGNTIYF. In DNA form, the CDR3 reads TGTGCCAGCAGCTTCTACCCCGCTGGAAACACCATATATTTT.

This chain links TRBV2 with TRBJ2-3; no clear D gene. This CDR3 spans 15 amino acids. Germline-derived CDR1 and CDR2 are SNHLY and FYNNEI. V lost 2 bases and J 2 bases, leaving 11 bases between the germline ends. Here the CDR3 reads CASSERTRLTDTQYF. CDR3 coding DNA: TGTGCCAGCAGTGAAAGGACCCGACTCACAGATACGCAGTATTTT.

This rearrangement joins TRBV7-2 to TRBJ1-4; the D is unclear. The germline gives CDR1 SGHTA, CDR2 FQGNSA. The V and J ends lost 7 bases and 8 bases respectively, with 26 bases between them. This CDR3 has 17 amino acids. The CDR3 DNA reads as TGTGCCAGCACCTACCTTGGCCGGACGGAGGCATCGGAAAAACTGTTTTTT. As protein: CASTYLGRTEASEKLFF. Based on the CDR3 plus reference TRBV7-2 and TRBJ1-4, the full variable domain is GAGVSQSPSNKVTEKGKDVELRCDPISGHTALYWYRQSLGQGLEFLIYFQGNSAPDKSGLPSDRFSAERTGGSVSTLTIQRTQQEDSAVYLCASTYLGRTEASEKLFFGSGTQLSVL.

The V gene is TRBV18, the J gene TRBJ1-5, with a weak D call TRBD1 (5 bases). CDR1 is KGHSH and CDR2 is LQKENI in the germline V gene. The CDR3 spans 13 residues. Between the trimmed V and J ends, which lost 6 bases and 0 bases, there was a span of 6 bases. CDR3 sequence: CASSGGSNQPQHF. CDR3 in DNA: TGTGCCAGCTCCGGGGGTAGCAATCAGCCCCAGCATTTT. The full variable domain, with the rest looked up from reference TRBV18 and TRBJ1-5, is NAGVMQNPRHLVRRRGQEARLRCSPMKGHSHVYWYRQLPEEGLKFMVYLQKENIIDESGMPKERFSAEFPKEGPSILRIQQVVRGDSAAYFCASSGGSNQPQHFGDGTRLSIL.

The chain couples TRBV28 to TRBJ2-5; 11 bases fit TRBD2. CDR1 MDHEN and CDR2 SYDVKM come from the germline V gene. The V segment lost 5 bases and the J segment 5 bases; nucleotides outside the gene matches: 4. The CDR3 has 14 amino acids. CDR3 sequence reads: CASSLAGGPETQYF. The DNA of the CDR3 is TGTGCCAGCAGTCTAGCGGGAGGCCCTGAGACCCAGTACTTC. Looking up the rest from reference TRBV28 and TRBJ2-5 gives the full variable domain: DVKVTQSSRYLVKRTGEKVFLECVQDMDHENMFWYRQDPGLGLRLIYFSYDVKMKEKGDIPEGYSVSREKKERFSLILESASTNQTSMYLCASSLAGGPETQYFGPGTRLLVL.

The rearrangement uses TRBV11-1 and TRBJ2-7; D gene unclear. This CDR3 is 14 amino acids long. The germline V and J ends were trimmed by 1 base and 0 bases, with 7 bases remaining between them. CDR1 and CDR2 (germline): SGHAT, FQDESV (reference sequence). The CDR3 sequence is CASSLGDASYEQYF. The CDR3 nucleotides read TGTGCCAGCAGCTTAGGCGATGCCTCCTACGAGCAGTACTTC.

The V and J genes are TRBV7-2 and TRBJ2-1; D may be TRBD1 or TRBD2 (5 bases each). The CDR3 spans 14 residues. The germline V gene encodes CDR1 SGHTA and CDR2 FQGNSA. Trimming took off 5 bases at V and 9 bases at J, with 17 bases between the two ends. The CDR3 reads CASSHGTETGEQFF. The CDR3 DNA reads TGTGCCAGCAGCCACGGGACGGAAACGGGTGAGCAGTTCTTC. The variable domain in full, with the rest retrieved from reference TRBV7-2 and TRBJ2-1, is GAGVSQSPSNKVTEKGKDVELRCDPISGHTALYWYRQSLGQGLEFLIYFQGNSAPDKSGLPSDRFSAERTGGSVSTLTIQRTQQEDSAVYLCASSHGTETGEQFFGPGTRLTVL.